The 2 T cell receptor beta chains in this list originate from one sample, sequenced in a study of human T cells and chemical hapten exposure. The time point was: patch test 3, about 24 weeks after DPC sensitization. Indicated treatment: therapeutic diphenylcyclopropenone sensitization with weekly scalp DPC. MiXCR, run by TCRdb on the RACE reads, gives a single entry per CDR3 protein. This sample has tens of thousands of distinct CDR3 sequences, with roughly an eighth found just once. Specimen: whole blood, collected in connection with sensitization to the hapten diphenylcyclopropenone (DPC). Source of these receptors: a man under 40 with alopecia areata. Some clones in this sample may be carry-over from other donors' samples.

This chain's CDR3 is CASTPTSKETQYF. The CDR3 region has the DNA TGTGCCAGCACCCCGACTAGTAAAGAGACCCAGTACTTC. The chain couples TRBV7-9 to TRBJ2-5; the D gene is possibly TRBD2 (6 bases). Trimming took 7 bases from V and 3 from J, leaving 12 bases between them. CDR1 and CDR2 from the germline V gene are SEHNR and FQNEAQ (reference sequence). CDR3 length: 13 amino acids.

The gene calls are TRBV24-1 and TRBJ2-7; D uncertain. The CDR3 has 12 amino acids. Germline V gene data show CDR1 as KGHDR and CDR2 as SFDVKD. Deletions cut 8 bases from V and 2 bases from J, with 9 bases between. In DNA, the CDR3 is TGTGCCACCAATCCGCAGCCCTACGAGCAGTACTTC. Its translation is CATNPQPYEQYF.